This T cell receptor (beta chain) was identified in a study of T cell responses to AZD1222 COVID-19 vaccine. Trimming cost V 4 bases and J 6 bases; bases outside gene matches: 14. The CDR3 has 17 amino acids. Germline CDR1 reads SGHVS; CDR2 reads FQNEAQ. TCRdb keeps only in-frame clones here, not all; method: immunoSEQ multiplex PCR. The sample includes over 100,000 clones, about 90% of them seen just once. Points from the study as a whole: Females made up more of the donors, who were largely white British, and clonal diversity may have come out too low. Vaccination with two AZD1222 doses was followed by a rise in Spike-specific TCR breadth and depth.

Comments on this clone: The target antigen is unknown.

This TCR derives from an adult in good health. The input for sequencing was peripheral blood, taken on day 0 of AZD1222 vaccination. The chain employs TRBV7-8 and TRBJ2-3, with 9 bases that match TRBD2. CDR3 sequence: CASSSPRGGRVQDTQYF. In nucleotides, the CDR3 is TGTGCCAGCAGCTCTCCGAGAGGCGGGAGGGTACAGGATACGCAGTATTTT.